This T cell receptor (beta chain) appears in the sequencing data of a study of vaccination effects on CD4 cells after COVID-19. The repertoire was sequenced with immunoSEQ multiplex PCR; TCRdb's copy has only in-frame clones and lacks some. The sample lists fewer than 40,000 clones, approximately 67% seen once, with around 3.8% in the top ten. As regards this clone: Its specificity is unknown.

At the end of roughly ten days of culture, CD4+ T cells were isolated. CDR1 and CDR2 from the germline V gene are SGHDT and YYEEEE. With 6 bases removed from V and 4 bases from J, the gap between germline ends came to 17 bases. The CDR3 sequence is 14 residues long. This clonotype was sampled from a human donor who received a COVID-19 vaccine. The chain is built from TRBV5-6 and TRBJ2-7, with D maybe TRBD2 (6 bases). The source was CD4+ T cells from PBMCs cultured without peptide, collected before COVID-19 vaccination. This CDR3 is CASTSAGFGYEQYF. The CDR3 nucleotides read TGTGCCAGCACCTCAGCGGGCTTTGGGTACGAGCAGTACTTC. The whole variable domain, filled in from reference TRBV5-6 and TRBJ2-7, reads DAGVTQSPTHLIKTRGQQVTLRCSPKSGHDTVSWYQQALGQGPQFIFQYYEEEERQRGNFPDRFSGHQFPNYSSELNVNALLLGDSALYLCASTSAGFGYEQYFGPGTRLTVT.